Listed here are 27 T cell receptor beta chains from one sample, sequenced in a study of CD8 T cells in ankylosing spondylitis. TCRdb redid the calling of the 5' RACE reads with MiXCR, one entry per CDR3 protein. This table holds about 130,000 distinct CDR3 sequences, 9.3% found once. Source material: blood, either unsorted or a sorted T cell fraction (not recorded which). The receptors originated from a male donor with ankylosing spondylitis or in good health (not recorded which).

The rearrangement links TRBV5-1 to TRBJ2-3; either TRBD1 or TRBD2 may fit D (5 bases each). The CDR3 contains 19 residues. Trimming took 2 bases from V and 2 from J, leaving 24 bases between them. The germline CDR1 and CDR2 sequences are SGHRS and YFSETQ. The CDR3 nucleotides are TGCGCCAGCAGCTTCGGATTTAGGCTCCCCAGGGAGAACACAGATACGCAGTATTTT. Protein sequence: CASSFGFRLPRENTDTQYF.

This clonotype was counted at least ten times. The gene calls are TRBV28 and TRBJ2-7, with TRBD1 matching over 7 bases. This CDR3 comprises 13 residues. Trimming cost V 11 bases and J 3 bases; bases outside gene matches: 10. Germline CDR1 reads MDHEN; CDR2 reads SYDVKM. CDR3: CAAGSGGIYEQYF. In nucleotides, the CDR3 is TGTGCCGCAGGGTCAGGGGGAATCTACGAGCAGTACTTC.

This clonotype was counted at least ten times. Written as DNA, the CDR3 is TGTGCCAGCAGCTTTAGCGGGACTGGGGCCAACGTCCTGACTTTC. Translation: CASSFSGTGANVLTF. The genes are TRBV7-2 and TRBJ2-6; TRBD2 agrees at 8 bases. The junction had 0 bases not matched to a gene; V was cut back by 3 bases and J by 2 bases. CDR1 is SGHTA, CDR2 FQGNSA, per germline. The CDR3 loop spans 15 amino acids. Full variable domain (missing parts from reference TRBV7-2 and TRBJ2-6): GAGVSQSPSNKVTEKGKDVELRCDPISGHTALYWYRQSLGQGLEFLIYFQGNSAPDKSGLPSDRFSAERTGGSVSTLTIQRTQQEDSAVYLCASSFSGTGANVLTFGAGSRLTVL.

This clonotype was recorded many times. The chain carries TRBV15 and TRBJ2-7; D may be TRBD1 or TRBD2 (5 bases each). The CDR3 spans 15 residues. CDR1 and CDR2 from the germline V gene are LNHNV and YYDKDF (reference sequence). V lost 0 bases and J 4 bases, leaving 13 bases between the germline ends. The CDR3 here is CATSRERGVLYEQYF. CDR3 nucleotide sequence: TGTGCCACCAGCAGAGAACGAGGGGTTCTTTACGAGCAGTACTTC.

This clonotype was counted ten times or more. V is TRBV3-1 and J is TRBJ1-2, with D tentatively TRBD1 (5 bases). Trimming removed 5 bases from V and 2 bases from J, with 15 bases in between. CDR3 length: 15 residues. CDR1 is LGHDT and CDR2 is YNNKEL in the germline V gene (reference sequence). The CDR3 coding sequence is TGTGCCAGCAGCTTTCAGACCGGGGGAAACTATGGCTACACCTTC. It codes for CASSFQTGGNYGYTF.

This clonotype was observed a handful of times. The chain carries TRBV7-2 and TRBJ2-1; 9 nucleotides agree with TRBD2. The CDR3 totals 15 residues. Germline CDR1 SGHTA, CDR2 FQGNSA. J lost 7 bases, V lost 0 bases, and 4 bases had no gene match. CDR3 region: CASSLAGTSRNEQFF. The CDR3 DNA is TGTGCCAGCAGCTTAGCGGGGACTAGCAGGAATGAGCAGTTCTTC.

V and J are TRBV28 and TRBJ1-3; 8 positions agree with TRBD1. The V gene end was trimmed by 3 bases and the J gene end by 6 bases; junction bases not matched to a gene: 4. In germline, CDR1 is MDHEN, CDR2 SYDVKM. The CDR3 is made up of 14 amino acids. The DNA for the CDR3 is TGTGCCAGCAGTTTGGACAGGGCAGAAAACACCATATATTTT. It codes for CASSLDRAENTIYF.

This clonotype was seen at least ten times. The chain couples TRBV29-1 to TRBJ2-5, with 9 bases matching TRBD1. The CDR3 spans 15 residues. J was trimmed by 2 bases and V by 5 bases; bases with no gene match: 9. Germline V gives CDR1 SQVTM, CDR2 ANQGSEA. CDR3 in DNA: TGCAGCGTTAAAACAGGGGGCGGACTGCAAGAGACCCAGTACTTC. This codes for CSVKTGGGLQETQYF. Looking up the rest from reference TRBV29-1 and TRBJ2-5 gives the full variable domain: SAVISQKPSRDICQRGTSLTIQCQVDSQVTMMFWYRQQPGQSLTLIATANQGSEATYESGFVIDKFPISRPNLTFSTLTVSNMSPEDSSIYLCSVKTGGGLQETQYFGPGTRLLVL.

This clonotype was counted a few times. The rearrangement links TRBV7-9 to TRBJ2-7; 13 bases agree with TRBD2. CDR3 length: 16 amino acids. Germline assignment: CDR1 SEHNR and CDR2 FQNEAQ (reference sequence). V lost 5 bases, J lost 4 bases, and 8 bases stayed unmatched. CDR3 nucleotide sequence: TGTGCCAGCAGCCCCGGGACTAGCGGGATAGAGTACGAGCAGTACTTC. It yields the protein CASSPGTSGIEYEQYF. The full variable domain, with the rest looked up from reference TRBV7-9 and TRBJ2-7, is DTGVSQNPRHKITKRGQNVTFRCDPISEHNRLYWYRQTLGQGPEFLTYFQNEAQLEKSRLLSDRFSAERPKGSFSTLEIQRTEQGDSAMYLCASSPGTSGIEYEQYFGPGTRLTVT.

The chain joins TRBV7-8 to TRBJ2-7, with 10 bases that match TRBD2. Germline values: CDR1 SGHVS, CDR2 FQNEAQ. The CDR3 consists of 13 residues. V dropped 3 bases and J dropped 13; count of bases not matched to a gene: 9. CDR3 residues: CASSFGLAEFNYF. CDR3 nucleotides: TGTGCCAGCAGCTTCGGACTAGCGGAATTTAACTACTTC.

This clonotype was counted ten times or more. V and J are TRBV7-6 and TRBJ2-7; 7 bases fit TRBD2. The germline CDR1 and CDR2 sequences are SGHVS and FNYEAQ. V shed 1 base, J shed 7 bases, and the junction held 13 bases outside the gene matches. This CDR3 is built from 16 residues. The CDR3 region has the DNA TGTGCCAGCAGCTTAGGAGTTTTGGCGGGAGCGGGGGAGCAGTACTTC. Translation: CASSLGVLAGAGEQYF.

The V and J genes are TRBV7-8 and TRBJ2-3; D is perhaps TRBD2 (6 bases). Trimming cost V 1 base and J 1 base, with 12 bases left between them. This CDR3 is 16 amino acids long. Germline assignment: CDR1 SGHVS and CDR2 FQNEAQ. CDR3 sequence reads: CASSLGRARGTDTQYF. The DNA of the CDR3 is TGTGCCAGCAGCTTAGGGAGGGCGAGGGGCACAGATACGCAGTATTTT.

This clonotype was observed a few times. The genes are TRBV6-2 or TRBV6-3 and TRBJ2-1; possibly TRBD2 for D (5 bases). Germline V gene lookup returns CDR1 MNHEY and CDR2 SVGEGT. The CDR3 has 15 residues. Trimming cost V 4 bases and J 10 bases, with 20 bases left between them. Here the CDR3 DNA reads TGTGCCAGCAGTTCCTCCGAGTCTCCTAGCAGGGAGCAGTTCTTC. It encodes CASSSSESPSREQFF.

This sequence joins TRBV7-9 and TRBJ2-7; 9 bases match TRBD1. Germline loops: CDR1 SEHNR, CDR2 FQNEAQ (reference sequence). This CDR3 spans 14 amino acids. The junction had 6 bases not matched to a gene; V was cut back by 5 bases and J by 4 bases. This CDR3 reads CASSRTGVGYEQYF. CDR3 bases: TGTGCCAGCAGCCGGACAGGGGTTGGGTACGAGCAGTACTTC.

This clonotype occurred many times. The genes are TRBV6-5 and TRBJ2-7; D unclear. Germline CDR1 MNHEY, CDR2 SVGAGI. Trimming took 3 bases from V and 3 from J, leaving 6 bases between them. The CDR3 covers 12 residues. The CDR3 DNA is TGTGCCAGCAGTTATGACAACTACGAGCAGTACTTC. This gives the protein CASSYDNYEQYF.

This clonotype was found many times. The chain employs TRBV9 and TRBJ2-1, with 7 bases matching TRBD2. Germline CDR1 and CDR2: SGDLS and YYNGEE. Losses at the gene ends were 3 bases for V and 3 bases for J; bases not matched to a gene: 6. The length of the CDR3 is 15 residues. CDR3 in DNA: TGTGCCAGCAGCGCTAGCGGAGACCGCTACAATGAGCAGTTCTTC. This sequence encodes CASSASGDRYNEQFF.

This clonotype appeared many times. This rearrangement joins TRBV29-1 to TRBJ2-5; TRBD1 is a possible D gene (5 bases). CDR1 is SQVTM, CDR2 ANQGSEA, per germline. V was trimmed by 4 bases and J by 5 bases, leaving 14 bases between them. CDR3 length: 13 residues. The CDR3 coding sequence is TGCAGCGTTGTAGGTCAGGGCACGGAGACCCAGTACTTC. Its protein is CSVVGQGTETQYF.

This clonotype came up many times. This chain uses TRBV29-1 with TRBJ2-1; TRBD2 aligns across 8 bases. CDR3 length equals 14 residues. With V trimmed by 6 bases and J by 12 bases, 16 bases remained unmatched. The germline CDR1 and CDR2 sequences are SQVTM and ANQGSEA. This CDR3 is CSVQNLPSGYGQFF. The CDR3, as DNA: TGCAGCGTCCAAAATCTGCCTAGCGGGTATGGGCAGTTCTTC.

At least ten counts were recorded for this clonotype. The chain couples TRBV25-1 to TRBJ2-5; 12 bases match TRBD2. The CDR3 has 15 amino acids. J lost 4 bases, V lost 5 bases, and 5 bases had no gene match. Looked up from germline, CDR1 is MGHDK and CDR2 is SYGVNS. This chain's CDR3 is CASSQTSGRIETQYF. The CDR3 nucleotides are TGTGCCAGCAGTCAGACTAGCGGGAGAATAGAGACCCAGTACTTC. Full variable domain (rest looked up from reference TRBV25-1 and TRBJ2-5): EADIYQTPRYLVIGTGKKITLECSQTMGHDKMYWYQQDPGMELHLIHYSYGVNSTEKGDLSSESTVSRIRTEHFPLTLESARPSHTSQYLCASSQTSGRIETQYFGPGTRLLVL.

This clonotype was detected ten times or more. This chain joins TRBV7-2 and TRBJ2-5, with 7 bases lining up with TRBD1. The CDR3 covers 17 residues. Unmatched junction bases numbered 8, after V lost 1 base and J lost 0 bases. Germline V CDR1 and CDR2: SGHTA, FQGNSA. The CDR3 reads CASSLGQQGFYQETQYF. DNA for the CDR3: TGTGCCAGCAGCTTAGGACAACAGGGGTTTTACCAAGAGACCCAGTACTTC.

This clonotype has at least ten counts. This rearrangement joins TRBV27 to TRBJ2-2, with a possible D match to TRBD2 (5 bases). Trimming removed 5 bases from V and 5 bases from J, with 12 bases in between. The CDR3 is made up of 14 amino acids. The V gene's germline CDR1 is MNHEY and CDR2 SMNVEV (reference sequence). CDR3 nucleotide sequence: TGTGCCAGCAGTCAGCGACCGGGGACCGGGGAGCTGTTTTTT. It encodes CASSQRPGTGELFF.

This clonotype appeared a few times. The J gene is TRBJ2-3, the V gene TRBV11-2; TRBD2 matches at 9 bases. This CDR3 is 21 amino acids long. Trimming removed 1 base from V and 1 base from J; junction bases left unmatched: 18. Germline CDR1 SGHAT, CDR2 FQNNGV. The DNA for the CDR3 is TGTGCCAGCAGCTTAGTTAGGCACCGGATGCGGGAGGGCCTGGGCACAGATACGCAGTATTTT. It translates to CASSLVRHRMREGLGTDTQYF.

This clonotype was found a few times. The genes are TRBV7-9 and TRBJ2-5; D may be TRBD1 or TRBD2 (5 bases each). This CDR3 spans 14 amino acids. V was clipped by 5 bases and J by 0 bases, with 10 bases between them. Germline V lookup: CDR1 SEHNR, CDR2 FQNEAQ (reference sequence). The CDR3 coding sequence is TGTGCCAGCAGCCTTGGGGGATACCAAGAGACCCAGTACTTC. Translation: CASSLGGYQETQYF.

This chain connects TRBV28 to TRBJ1-2, with D maybe TRBD1 (5 bases). This CDR3 spans 13 amino acids. The germline CDR1 and CDR2 sequences are MDHEN and SYDVKM. V lost 7 bases and J 4 bases, leaving 13 bases between the germline ends. The chain's CDR3 is CASTGTGGYGYTF. For the CDR3, the DNA is TGTGCCAGCACCGGGACCGGTGGCTATGGCTACACCTTC.

This clonotype was recorded a few times. The chain joins TRBV10-3 to TRBJ2-7; weak D call: TRBD2 (6 bases). The V gene's germline CDR1 is ENHRY and CDR2 SYGVKD. This CDR3 has 14 amino acids. The ends were cut back, 0 bases at V and 4 bases at J, with 10 bases in the middle. Here the CDR3 reads CAISESSGPYEQYF. CDR3 bases: TGTGCCATCAGTGAGTCGAGCGGGCCATACGAGCAGTACTTC.

The sample holds many counts of this clonotype. The genes are TRBV3-1 and TRBJ2-7; D is unclear. From germline, CDR1 is LGHDT and CDR2 YNNKEL (reference sequence). With 4 bases removed from V and 0 bases from J, the gap between germline ends came to 13 bases. This CDR3 is built from 15 residues. CDR3 bases: TGTGCCAGCAGCCTGGGGTATTACAGCTCCTACGAGCAGTACTTC. Protein product: CASSLGYYSSYEQYF.

V is TRBV18 and J is TRBJ1-1; no firm D call. With 6 bases removed from V and 1 base from J, the gap between germline ends came to 15 bases. CDR3 size: 15 residues. Germline CDR1 reads KGHSH; CDR2 reads LQKENI. CDR3 residues: CASSLSTGKNTEAFF. The CDR3 DNA sequence: TGTGCCAGCTCGCTATCGACCGGGAAGAACACTGAAGCTTTCTTT.